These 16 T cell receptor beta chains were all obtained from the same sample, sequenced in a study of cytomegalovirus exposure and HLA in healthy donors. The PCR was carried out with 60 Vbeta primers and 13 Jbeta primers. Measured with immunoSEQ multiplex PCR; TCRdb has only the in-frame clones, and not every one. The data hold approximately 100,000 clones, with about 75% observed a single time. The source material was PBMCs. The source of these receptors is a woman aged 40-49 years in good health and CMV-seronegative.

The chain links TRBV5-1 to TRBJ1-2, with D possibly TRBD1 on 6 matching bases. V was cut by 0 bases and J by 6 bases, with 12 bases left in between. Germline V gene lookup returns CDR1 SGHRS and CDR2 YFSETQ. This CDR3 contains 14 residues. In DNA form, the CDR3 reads TGCGCCAGCAGCTTGGGACAGGCCGACGATGGCTACACCTTC. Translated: CASSLGQADDGYTF. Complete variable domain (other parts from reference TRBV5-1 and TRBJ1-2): KAGVTQTPRYLIKTRGQQVTLSCSPISGHRSVSWYQQTPGQGLQFLFEYFSETQRNKGNFPGRFSGRQFSNSRSEMNVSTLELGDSALYLCASSLGQADDGYTFGSGTRLTVV.

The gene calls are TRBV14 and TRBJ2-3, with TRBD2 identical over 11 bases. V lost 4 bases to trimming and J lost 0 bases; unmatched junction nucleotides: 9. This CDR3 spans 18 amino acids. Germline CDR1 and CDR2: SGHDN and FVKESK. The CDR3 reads CASSRRLAGFASTDTQYF. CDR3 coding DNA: TGTGCCAGCAGCCGGCGACTAGCGGGGTTCGCTAGCACAGATACGCAGTATTTT.

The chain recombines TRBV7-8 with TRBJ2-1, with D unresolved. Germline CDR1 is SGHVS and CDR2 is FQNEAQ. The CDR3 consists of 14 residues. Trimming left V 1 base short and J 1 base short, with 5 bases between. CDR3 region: CASSLGLSYNEQFF. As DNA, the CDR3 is TGTGCCAGCAGCTTAGGTCTTTCCTACAATGAGCAGTTCTTC. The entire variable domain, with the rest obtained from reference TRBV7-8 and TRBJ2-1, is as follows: GAGVSQSPRYKVAKRGQDVALRCDPISGHVSLFWYQQALGQGPEFLTYFQNEAQLDKSGLPSDRFFAERPEGSVSTLKIQRTQQEDSAVYLCASSLGLSYNEQFFGPGTRLTVL.

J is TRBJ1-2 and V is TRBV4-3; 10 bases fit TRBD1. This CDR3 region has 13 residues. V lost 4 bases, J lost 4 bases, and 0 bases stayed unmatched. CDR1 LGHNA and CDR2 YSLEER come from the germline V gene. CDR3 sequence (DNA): TGCGCCAGCAGCCGGACAGGGGGCTATGGCTACACCTTC. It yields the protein CASSRTGGYGYTF.

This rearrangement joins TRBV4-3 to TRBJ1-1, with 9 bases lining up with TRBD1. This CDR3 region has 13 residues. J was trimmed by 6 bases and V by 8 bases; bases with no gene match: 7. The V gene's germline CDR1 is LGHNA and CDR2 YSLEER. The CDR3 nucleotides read TGCGCCAGCGGGACAGGGACCCGAGCTGAAGCTTTCTTT. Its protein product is CASGTGTRAEAFF.

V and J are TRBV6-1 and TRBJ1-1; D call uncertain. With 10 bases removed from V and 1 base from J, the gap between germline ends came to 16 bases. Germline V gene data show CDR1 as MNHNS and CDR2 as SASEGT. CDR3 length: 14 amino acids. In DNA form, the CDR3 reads TGTGCCACCACCGACCGCGGGTGGAACACTGAAGCTTTCTTT. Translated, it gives CATTDRGWNTEAFF.

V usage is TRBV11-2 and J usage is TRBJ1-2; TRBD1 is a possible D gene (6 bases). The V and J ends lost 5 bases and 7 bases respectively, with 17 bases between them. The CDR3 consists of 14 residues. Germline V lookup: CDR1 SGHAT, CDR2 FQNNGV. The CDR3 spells CASSAPGVRRGYTF. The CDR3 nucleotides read TGTGCCAGCAGCGCCCCAGGGGTGAGGCGTGGCTACACCTTC.

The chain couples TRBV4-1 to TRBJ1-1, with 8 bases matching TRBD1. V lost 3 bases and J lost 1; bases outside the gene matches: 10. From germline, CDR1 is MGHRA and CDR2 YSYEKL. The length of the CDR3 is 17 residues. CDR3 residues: CASSHPYGDRRNTEAFF. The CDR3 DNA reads TGCGCCAGCAGCCACCCCTACGGGGACAGGAGGAACACTGAAGCTTTCTTT.

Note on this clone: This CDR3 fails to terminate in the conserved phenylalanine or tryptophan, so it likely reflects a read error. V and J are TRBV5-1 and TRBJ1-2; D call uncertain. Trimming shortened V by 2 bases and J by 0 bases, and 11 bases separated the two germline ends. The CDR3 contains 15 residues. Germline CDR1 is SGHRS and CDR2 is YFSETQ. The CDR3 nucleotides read TGCGCCAGCAGCTTTGCGTTTACTGCTAACTATGGCTACACCGTC. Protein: CASSFAFTANYGYTV.

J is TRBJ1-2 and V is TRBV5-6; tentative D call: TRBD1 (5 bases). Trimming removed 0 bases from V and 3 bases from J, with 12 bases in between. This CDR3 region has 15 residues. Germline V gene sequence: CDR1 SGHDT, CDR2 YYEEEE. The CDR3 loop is CASSLGQGTDYGYTF. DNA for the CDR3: TGTGCCAGCAGCTTGGGTCAGGGCACCGACTATGGCTACACCTTC.

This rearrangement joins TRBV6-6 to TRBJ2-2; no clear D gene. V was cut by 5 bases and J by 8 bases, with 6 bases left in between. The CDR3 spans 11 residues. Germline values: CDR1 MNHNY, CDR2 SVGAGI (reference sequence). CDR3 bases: TGTGCCAGCAGTAGAGATGGGGAGCTGTTTTTT. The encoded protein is CASSRDGELFF.

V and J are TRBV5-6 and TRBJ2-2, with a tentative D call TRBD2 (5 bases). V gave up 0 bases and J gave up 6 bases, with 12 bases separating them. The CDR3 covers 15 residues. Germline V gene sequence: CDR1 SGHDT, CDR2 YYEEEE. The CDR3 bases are TGTGCCAGCAGCTTGGACGAGGGAACTCCCGGGGAGCTGTTTTTT. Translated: CASSLDEGTPGELFF.

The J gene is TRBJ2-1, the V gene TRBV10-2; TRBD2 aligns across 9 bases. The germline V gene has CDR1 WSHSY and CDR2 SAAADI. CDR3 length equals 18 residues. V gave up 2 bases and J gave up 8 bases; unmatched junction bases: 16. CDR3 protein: CASSEARSSGTTRDEQFF. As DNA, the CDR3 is TGCGCCAGCAGTGAGGCCAGGTCTAGCGGGACCACTAGAGATGAGCAGTTCTTC.

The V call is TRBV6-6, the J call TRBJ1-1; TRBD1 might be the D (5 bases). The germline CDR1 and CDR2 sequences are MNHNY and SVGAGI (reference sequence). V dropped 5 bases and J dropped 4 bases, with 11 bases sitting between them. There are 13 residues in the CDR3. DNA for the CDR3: TGTGCCAGCAGTCCCAGGGTCCTCACTGAAGCTTTCTTT. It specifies CASSPRVLTEAFF.

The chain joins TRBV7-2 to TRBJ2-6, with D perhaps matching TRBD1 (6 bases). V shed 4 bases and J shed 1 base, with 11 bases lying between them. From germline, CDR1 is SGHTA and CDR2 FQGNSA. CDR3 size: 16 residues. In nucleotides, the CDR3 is TGTGCCAGCAGCTCAGCCGGACAGTCTGGGGCCAACGTCCTGACTTTC. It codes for CASSSAGQSGANVLTF.

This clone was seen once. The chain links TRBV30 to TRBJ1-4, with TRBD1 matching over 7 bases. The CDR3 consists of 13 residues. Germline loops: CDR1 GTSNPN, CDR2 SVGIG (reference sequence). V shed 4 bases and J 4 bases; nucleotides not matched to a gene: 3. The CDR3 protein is CAWNRGVNEKLFF. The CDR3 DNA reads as TGTGCCTGGAACAGGGGAGTTAATGAAAAACTGTTTTTT.